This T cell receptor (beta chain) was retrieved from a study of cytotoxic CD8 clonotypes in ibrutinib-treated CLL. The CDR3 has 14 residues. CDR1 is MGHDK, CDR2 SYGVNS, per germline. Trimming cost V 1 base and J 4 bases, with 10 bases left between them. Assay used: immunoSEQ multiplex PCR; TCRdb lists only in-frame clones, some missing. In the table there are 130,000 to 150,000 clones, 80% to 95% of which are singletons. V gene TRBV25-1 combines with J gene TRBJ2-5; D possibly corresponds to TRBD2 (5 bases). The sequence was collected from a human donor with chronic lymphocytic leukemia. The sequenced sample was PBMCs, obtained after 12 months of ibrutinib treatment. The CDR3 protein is CASSESRGRETQYF. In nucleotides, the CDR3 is TGTGCCAGCAGTGAATCGAGAGGGAGAGAGACCCAGTACTTC. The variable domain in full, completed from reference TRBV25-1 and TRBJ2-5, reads EADIYQTPRYLVIGTGKKITLECSQTMGHDKMYWYQQDPGMELHLIHYSYGVNSTEKGDLSSESTVSRIRTEHFPLTLESARPSHTSQYLCASSESRGRETQYFGPGTRLLVL.